The T cell receptor beta chain described here comes from a study of cytomegalovirus exposure and HLA in healthy donors. A word on this clone: Its antigen is not identified.

Whole-study findings and limits: The CMV antigen specificity of a few CMV-associated chains was confirmed through in vitro analysis. Per a later analysis, HLA-associated TCR beta chains showed more clonal expansion than other, equally common TCR beta chains. Owing to their indistinguishability, certain V segments, notably TRBV6-2 and TRBV6-3, were excluded.

Trimming left V 0 bases short and J 2 bases short, with 4 bases between. The CDR3 has 13 residues. Germline CDR1 SGHRS, CDR2 YFSETQ. 60 Vbeta and 13 Jbeta primers were used in PCR. As handled by the study authors: In a later analysis, of 79 million or so unique beta chains, roughly 11 million appeared in at least two donors. Only in-frame clones appear in the TCRdb table, and some are missing; sequencing was by immunoSEQ multiplex PCR. V and J calls and clone size come straight from that table; D and trimming were deduced from the DNA. The top ten hold around 0.98% of the sample, which has fewer than 200,000 clones, roughly 87% seen once.

The receptor comes from a boy aged 2-9 years in good health and CMV-seronegative. The sequenced sample was PBMCs. This chain links TRBV5-1 with TRBJ2-3; D call uncertain. CDR3 DNA sequence: TGCGCCAGCAGCTTGGCCGTCACAGATACGCAGTATTTT. Translated, it gives CASSLAVTDTQYF.